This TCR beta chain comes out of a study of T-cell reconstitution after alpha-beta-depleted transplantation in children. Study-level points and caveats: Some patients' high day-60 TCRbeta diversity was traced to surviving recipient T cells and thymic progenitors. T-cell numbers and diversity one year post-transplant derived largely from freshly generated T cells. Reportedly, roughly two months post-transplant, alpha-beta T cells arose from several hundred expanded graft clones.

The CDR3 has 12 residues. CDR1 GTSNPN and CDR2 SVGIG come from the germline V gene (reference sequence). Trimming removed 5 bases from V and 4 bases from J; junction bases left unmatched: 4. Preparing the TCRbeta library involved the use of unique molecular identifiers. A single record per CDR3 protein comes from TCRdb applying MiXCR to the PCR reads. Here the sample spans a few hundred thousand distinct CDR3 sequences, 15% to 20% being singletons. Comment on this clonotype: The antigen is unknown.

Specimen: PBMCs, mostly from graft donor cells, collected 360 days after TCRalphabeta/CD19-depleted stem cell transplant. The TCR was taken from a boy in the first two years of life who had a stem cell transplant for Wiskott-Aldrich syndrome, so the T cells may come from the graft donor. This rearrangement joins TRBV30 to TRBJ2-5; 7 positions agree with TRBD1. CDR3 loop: CAWQGERETQYF. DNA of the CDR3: TGTGCCTGGCAGGGGGAAAGAGAGACCCAGTACTTC.